The rows below give T cell receptor beta chains drawn from one sample of a study of cytomegalovirus exposure and HLA in healthy donors. Produced via immunoSEQ multiplex PCR; TCRdb's table is partial and in-frame only. This repertoire shows some 250,000 clones, about 80% found once; its top ten account for 5% to 6%. Material for sequencing was PBMCs. Every receptor here comes from a woman aged 35 to 49 in good health and CMV-seropositive. The CDR3 runs from the conserved cysteine through the conserved F or W. Fields, in order: V gene, clone size, J gene, D gene, CDR3 DNA, CDR3 protein. The D gene is left open where the match is weak. Size values are once, few and many counts, or a class for expanded clones, and some rows have none.

TRBV19	.	TRBJ2-2	TRBD1	TGTGCCAGTAGTATACAGGGGGCGCTCACCGGGGAGCTGTTTTTT	CASSIQGALTGELFF
TRBV27	.	TRBJ1-5	TRBD1	TGTGCCAGACAGGGGGCGCGCAATCAGCCCCAGCATTTT	CARQGARNQPQHF
TRBV25-1	.	TRBJ2-1	TRBD2	TGTGCCGCGGGGATAGCGGGACGGAAGGGGAATGAGCAGTTCTTC	CAAGIAGRKGNEQFF
TRBV30	.	TRBJ2-7	.	TGTGCCTGGAGCCCCCGTTGGGGCGCCTACGAGCAGTACTTC	CAWSPRWGAYEQYF
TRBV18	.	TRBJ1-1	.	TGTGCCAGCTCTTCAGACCGGGACACTGAAGCTTTCTTT	CASSSDRDTEAFF
TRBV7-2	few	TRBJ2-7	TRBD2	TGTGCCAGCAGCTTAGCAGCGGGGGAACTCTACGAGCAGTACTTC	CASSLAAGELYEQYF
TRBV11-3	.	TRBJ1-1	.	TGTGCCAGCAGCTTAGGCTCAGGACGGGATGAAGCTTTCTTT	CASSLGSGRDEAFF
TRBV19	.	TRBJ2-2	TRBD1	TGTGCCAGTAGTATGGGGACAGGGGGGCCCGGGGAGCTGTTTTTT	CASSMGTGGPGELFF
TRBV30	.	TRBJ2-5	TRBD2	TGTGCCTGGAGTCACCTTTTTGCGGGGGGGCGTGAGACCCAGTACTTC	CAWSHLFAGGRETQYF
TRBV5-1	.	TRBJ2-2	.	TGCGCCAGCAGCCGACTCCAGGGCCCCACCGGGGAGCTGTTTTTT	CASSRLQGPTGELFF
TRBV7-2	.	TRBJ1-2	.	TGTGCCAGCAGCTTAGGCGGACCTACAGTTCAGAGGGGGACCTTC	CASSLGGPTVQRGTF
TRBV6-1	.	TRBJ2-5	TRBD1	TGTGCCAGCAGTACGGGACAGGGTGGGGAGACCCAGTACTTC	CASSTGQGGETQYF
TRBV6-6	few	TRBJ2-5	.	TGTGCCAGCAGTTCGGGTGGGGAGACCCAGTACTTC	CASSSGGETQYF
TRBV30	.	TRBJ1-1	.	TGTGCCTGGAGTGTATGGGGACTACTCCGGGACACTGAAGCTTTCTTT	CAWSVWGLLRDTEAFF
TRBV19	.	TRBJ1-1	.	TGTGCCAGTAGTAAACAAATGAACACTGAAGCTTTCTTT	CASSKQMNTEAFF
TRBV30	.	TRBJ2-3	.	TGTGCCTGGAGTGTAGGGCGGGCGGGGAGCACAGATACGCAGTATTTT	CAWSVGRAGSTDTQYF
TRBV6-1	.	TRBJ2-2	TRBD2	TGTGCCAGCAGTGAAGAGGTCGGGGGGGTCGCGAACACCGGGGAGCTGTTTTTT	CASSEEVGGVANTGELFF
TRBV27	.	TRBJ2-4	.	TGTGCCAGCAGTTTAAGGTGGGGCGGACGCGTAGCCAAAAACATTCAGTACTTC	CASSLRWGGRVAKNIQYF
TRBV4-3	.	TRBJ1-1	.	TGCGCCAGCAGCCTAGACCAGGGGTCATATATGAACACTGAAGCTTTCTTT	CASSLDQGSYMNTEAFF
TRBV2	.	TRBJ2-1	.	TGTGCCAGCAGTAGAGACAGCGCGTCCTACAATGAGCAGTTCTTC	CASSRDSASYNEQFF
TRBV5-6	.	TRBJ2-7	.	TGTGCCAGCAGCTCAACTCTAGTAAGCTACGAGCAGTACTTC	CASSSTLVSYEQYF
TRBV27	.	TRBJ1-5	TRBD1	TGTGCCAGCAGTCCGGGACAGGGTTTTCTTCTCGTACCCCAGCATTTT	CASSPGQGFLLVPQHF
TRBV19	.	TRBJ1-6	.	TGTGCCAGTAGTAATTTAGGGAGCTCCTATAATTCACCCCTCCACTTT	CASSNLGSSYNSPLHF
TRBV11-1	.	TRBJ1-1	.	TGTGCCAGCAGCCGACGGGATTGGGACACTGAAGCTTTCTTT	CASSRRDWDTEAFF
TRBV4-1	.	TRBJ2-3	TRBD2	TGCGCCAGCGGACTAGCCGGGACTGGAAGCACAGATACGCAGTATTTT	CASGLAGTGSTDTQYF
TRBV18	.	TRBJ2-7	TRBD1	TGTGCCAGCTCGCGAGGACAGGGGGTATATGAGCAGTACTTC	CASSRGQGVYEQYF
TRBV5-1	once	TRBJ1-2	TRBD1	TGCGCCAGCAGCTCGACAGGGGAAGTGGGCTACACCTTC	CASSSTGEVGYTF
TRBV7-6	.	TRBJ1-1	TRBD1	TGTGCCAGCAGCTTACAGGGGGCGGGCGAAGAACAAGCTTTCTTT	CASSLQGAGEEQAFF
TRBV6-5	once	TRBJ1-2	TRBD1	TGTGCCAGCATCACCACTGGGACAGGGGGCTATGGCTACACCTTC	CASITTGTGGYGYTF
TRBV5-6	.	TRBJ1-2	TRBD1	TGTGCCAGCAGCCCAGGGACAGGGGGCGGGGATGGCTACACCTTC	CASSPGTGGGDGYTF
TRBV6-5	.	TRBJ2-2	.	TGTGCCAGCAGTTACCTACAGGAAACCGGGGAGCTGTTTTTT	CASSYLQETGELFF
TRBV7-3	few	TRBJ2-3	.	TGTGCCAGCAGCTCTAGCCGGACAGATACGCAGTATTTT	CASSSSRTDTQYF
TRBV5-4	.	TRBJ2-7	TRBD2	TGTGCCAGCAGCCGGGGGACTAGCGGTCGGAGCTCCTACGAGCAGTACTTC	CASSRGTSGRSSYEQYF
TRBV19	.	TRBJ2-3	TRBD1	TGTGCCAGTAAGGAGACAGGGGGCACAGATACGCAGTATTTT	CASKETGGTDTQYF
TRBV25-1	.	TRBJ1-5	.	TGTGCCAGCAGTGAGGGCAGGGTAGGTCAGCCCCAGCATTTT	CASSEGRVGQPQHF
TRBV30	.	TRBJ2-7	TRBD2	TGTGCCTGGCACCCGGGGGGGAGCTCCTACGAGCAGTACTTC	CAWHPGGSSYEQYF
TRBV10-3	.	TRBJ1-2	TRBD1	TGTGCCATCAGTGAGGGAAAGGGGGCGTTCGACTATGGCTACACCTTC	CAISEGKGAFDYGYTF
TRBV28	.	TRBJ2-1	TRBD2	TGTGCCAGCAATGGGACTAGCGGGTATGTCGACAATGAGCAGTTCTTC	CASNGTSGYVDNEQFF
TRBV10-1	.	TRBJ2-1	.	TGCGCCAGCCGCGGGGAGAAAGGTGAGCAGTTCTTC	CASRGEKGEQFF
TRBV6-1	.	TRBJ2-5	.	TGTGCCAGCAGTGAAATGCTAGCGTCGTACCAAGAGACCCAGTACTTC	CASSEMLASYQETQYF
TRBV6-6	.	TRBJ1-1	TRBD1	TGTGCCAGCAGCCCGGGACAGTTGAACACTGAAGCTTTCTTT	CASSPGQLNTEAFF
TRBV6-4	.	TRBJ2-1	TRBD2	TGTGCCAGCAGTGGTATAGCGGGGGTCAGCGAGCAGTTCTTC	CASSGIAGVSEQFF
TRBV30	.	TRBJ1-1	.	TGTGCCTGGATCACCCGAGGGGGTATTCTAGAGGCTTTCTTT	CAWITRGGILEAFF
TRBV4-3	.	TRBJ2-3	TRBD2	TGCGCCAGCAGCCAAGAGAAGCGGGGGGGAGATACGCAGTATTTT	CASSQEKRGGDTQYF
TRBV19	once	TRBJ2-1	TRBD1	TGTGCCAGTAACCCCGACAGGGACAATGAGCAGTTCTTC	CASNPDRDNEQFF
TRBV10-3	few	TRBJ1-1	.	TGTGCCATCAGTGGAAATGAGGGTCTGAACACTGAAGCTTTCTTT	CAISGNEGLNTEAFF
TRBV7-2	.	TRBJ1-2	.	TGTGCTAGCAGCGTCATCAGGGGTGGGGATGGCTACACCTTC	CASSVIRGGDGYTF
TRBV5-1	.	TRBJ1-2	.	TGCGCCAGCAGCTCGCCTCGGGGGGCGGTCTATGGCTACACCTTC	CASSSPRGAVYGYTF
TRBV4-3	.	TRBJ2-5	TRBD2	TGCGCCAGCAGCCGGAATAGCGGGAGTAGAGAGACCCAGTACTTC	CASSRNSGSRETQYF
TRBV19	.	TRBJ1-6	.	TGTGCCAGTAGTTTCCTCGGTTCACCCCTCCACTTT	CASSFLGSPLHF
TRBV4-3	few	TRBJ2-3	.	TGCGCCAGCAGCCAAGTGGGCGGCACAGATACGCAGTATTTT	CASSQVGGTDTQYF
TRBV4-2	few	TRBJ2-1	TRBD2	TGTGCCAGCAGCCAAACGCTAGCGGATCCCAATGAGCAGTTCTTC	CASSQTLADPNEQFF
TRBV11-2	.	TRBJ2-4	.	TGTGCCAGCAGCTTAGGGGCAGGGGACAAAAACATTCAGTACTTC	CASSLGAGDKNIQYF
TRBV11-3	few	TRBJ2-7	.	TGTGCCAGCAGCCCCGCTGGAGGACCCGTGAGGGAGCAGTACTTC	CASSPAGGPVREQYF
TRBV7-9	.	TRBJ2-7	TRBD2	TGTGCCAGCAGCTTAGCTAGCGGGAGGCACGAGCAGTACTTC	CASSLASGRHEQYF